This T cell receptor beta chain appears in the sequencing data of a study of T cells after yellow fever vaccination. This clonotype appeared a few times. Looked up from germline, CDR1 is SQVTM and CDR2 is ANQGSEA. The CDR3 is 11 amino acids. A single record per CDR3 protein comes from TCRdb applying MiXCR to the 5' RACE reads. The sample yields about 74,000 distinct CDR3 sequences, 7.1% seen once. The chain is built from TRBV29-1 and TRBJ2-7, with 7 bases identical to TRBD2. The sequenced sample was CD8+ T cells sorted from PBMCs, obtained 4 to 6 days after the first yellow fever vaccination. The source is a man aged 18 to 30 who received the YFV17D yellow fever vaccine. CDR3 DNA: TGCAGTGGACTAGAGGTTTACGAGCAGTACTTC. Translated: CSGLEVYEQYF.